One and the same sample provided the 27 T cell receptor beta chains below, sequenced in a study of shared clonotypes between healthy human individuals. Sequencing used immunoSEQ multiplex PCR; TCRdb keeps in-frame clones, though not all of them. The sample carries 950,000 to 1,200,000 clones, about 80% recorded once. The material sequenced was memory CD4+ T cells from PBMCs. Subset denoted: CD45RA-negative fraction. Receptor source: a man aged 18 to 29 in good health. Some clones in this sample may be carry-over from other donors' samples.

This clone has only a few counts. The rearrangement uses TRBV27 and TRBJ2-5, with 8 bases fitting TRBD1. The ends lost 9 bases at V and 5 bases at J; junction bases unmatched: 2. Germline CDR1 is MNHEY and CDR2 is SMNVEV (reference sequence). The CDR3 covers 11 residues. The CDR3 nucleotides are TGTGCCAGTAGGGACAGGGAGACCCAGTACTTC. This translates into CASRDRETQYF.

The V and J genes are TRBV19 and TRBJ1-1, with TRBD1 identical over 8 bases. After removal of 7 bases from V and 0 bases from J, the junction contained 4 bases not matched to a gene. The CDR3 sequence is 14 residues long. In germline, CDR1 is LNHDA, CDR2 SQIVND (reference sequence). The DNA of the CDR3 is TGTGCCAGTACCAGACAGGGGATGAACACTGAAGCTTTCTTT. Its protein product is CASTRQGMNTEAFF.

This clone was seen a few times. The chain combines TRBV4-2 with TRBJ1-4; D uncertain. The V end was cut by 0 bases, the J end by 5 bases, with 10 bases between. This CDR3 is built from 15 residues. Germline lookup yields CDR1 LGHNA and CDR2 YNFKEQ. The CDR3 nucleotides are TGTGCCAGCAGCCAAGATCAATATCAGAATGAAAAACTGTTTTTT. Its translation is CASSQDQYQNEKLFF.

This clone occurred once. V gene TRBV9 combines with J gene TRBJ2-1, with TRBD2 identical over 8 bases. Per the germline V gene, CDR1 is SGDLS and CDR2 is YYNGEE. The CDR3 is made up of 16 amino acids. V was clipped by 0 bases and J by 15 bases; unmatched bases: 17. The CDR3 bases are TGTGCCAGCAGCGTAGCCGGGACGGTAATTAGCGGGATCCCGTTCTTC. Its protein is CASSVAGTVISGIPFF.

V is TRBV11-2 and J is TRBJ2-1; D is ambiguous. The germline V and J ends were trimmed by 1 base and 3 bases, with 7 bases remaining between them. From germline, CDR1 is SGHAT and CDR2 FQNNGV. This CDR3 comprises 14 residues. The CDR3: CASSLGGYYNEQFF. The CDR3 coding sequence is TGTGCCAGCAGCTTAGGGGGTTACTACAATGAGCAGTTCTTC.

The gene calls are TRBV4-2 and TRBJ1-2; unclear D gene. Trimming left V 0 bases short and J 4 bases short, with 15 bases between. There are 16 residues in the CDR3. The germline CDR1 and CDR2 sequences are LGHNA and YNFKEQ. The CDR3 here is CASSQDINLATYGYTF. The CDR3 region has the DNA TGTGCCAGCAGCCAAGATATAAATCTGGCGACCTATGGCTACACCTTC.

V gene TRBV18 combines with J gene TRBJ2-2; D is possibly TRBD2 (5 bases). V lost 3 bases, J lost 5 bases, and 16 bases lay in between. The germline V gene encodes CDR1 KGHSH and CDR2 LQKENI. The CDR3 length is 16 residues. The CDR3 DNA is TGTGCCAGCTCACCCCGCCAGACCTCGGGGACCGGGGAGCTGTTTTTT. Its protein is CASSPRQTSGTGELFF.

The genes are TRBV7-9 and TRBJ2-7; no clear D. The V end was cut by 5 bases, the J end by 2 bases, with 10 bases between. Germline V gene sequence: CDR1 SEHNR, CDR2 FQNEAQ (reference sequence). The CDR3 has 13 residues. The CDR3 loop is CASSLQQPYEQYF. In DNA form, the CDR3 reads TGTGCCAGCAGCCTTCAGCAGCCCTACGAGCAGTACTTC.

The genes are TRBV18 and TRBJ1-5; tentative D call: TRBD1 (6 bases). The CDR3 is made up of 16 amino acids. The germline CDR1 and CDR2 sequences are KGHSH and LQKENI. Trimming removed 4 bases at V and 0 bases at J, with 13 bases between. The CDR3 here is CASSLRTDYSNQPQHF. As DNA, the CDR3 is TGTGCCAGCTCACTACGGACAGATTATAGCAATCAGCCCCAGCATTTT.

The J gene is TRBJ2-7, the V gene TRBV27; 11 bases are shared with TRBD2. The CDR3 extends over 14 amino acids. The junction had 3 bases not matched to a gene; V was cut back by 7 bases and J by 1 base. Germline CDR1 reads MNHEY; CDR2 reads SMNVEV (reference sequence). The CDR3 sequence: CASKLAGVSYEQYF. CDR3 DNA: TGTGCCAGCAAACTAGCGGGAGTATCCTACGAGCAGTACTTC.

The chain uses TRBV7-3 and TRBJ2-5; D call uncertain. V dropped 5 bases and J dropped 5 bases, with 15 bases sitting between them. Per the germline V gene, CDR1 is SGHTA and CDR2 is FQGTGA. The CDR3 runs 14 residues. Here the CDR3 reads CASSPSGIGETQYF. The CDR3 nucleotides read TGTGCCAGCAGCCCTAGTGGGATTGGGGAGACCCAGTACTTC.

The CDR3 region has the DNA TGCGCCAGCAGCTTGGGGGCCGGGGACATTTATGAAAAACTGTTTTTT. Translating gives CASSLGAGDIYEKLFF. The chain joins TRBV5-1 to TRBJ1-4; D perhaps matches TRBD1 (6 bases). The CDR3 is 16 amino acids. Trimming took 0 bases from V and 6 from J, leaving 15 bases between them. The germline gives CDR1 SGHRS, CDR2 YFSETQ.

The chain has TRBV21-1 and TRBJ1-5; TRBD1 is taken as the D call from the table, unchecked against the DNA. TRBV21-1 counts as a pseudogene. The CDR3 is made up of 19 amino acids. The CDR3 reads CASSTPGTGKSEGNQPQHF. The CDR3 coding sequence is TGTGCCAGCAGCACCCCCGGGACAGGGAAATCTGAGGGCAATCAGCCCCAGCATTTT.

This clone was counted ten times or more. CDR3 amino acids: CASSQEGQGWYNEQFF. Here the CDR3 DNA reads TGCGCCAGCAGCCAAGAGGGGCAGGGTTGGTACAATGAGCAGTTCTTC. This sequence joins TRBV4-1 and TRBJ2-1, with D tentatively TRBD1 (5 bases). The V and J ends lost 0 bases and 4 bases respectively, with 13 bases between them. This CDR3 comprises 16 residues. Germline CDR1 reads MGHRA; CDR2 reads YSYEKL.

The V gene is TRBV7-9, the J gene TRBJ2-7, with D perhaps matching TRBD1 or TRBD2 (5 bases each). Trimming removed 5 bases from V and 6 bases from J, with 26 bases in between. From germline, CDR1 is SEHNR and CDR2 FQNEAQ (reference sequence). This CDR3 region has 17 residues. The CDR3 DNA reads TGTGCCAGCAGCACCTCTCCGGGACCCCTCCGGAGCGGCGAGCAGTACTTC. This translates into CASSTSPGPLRSGEQYF.

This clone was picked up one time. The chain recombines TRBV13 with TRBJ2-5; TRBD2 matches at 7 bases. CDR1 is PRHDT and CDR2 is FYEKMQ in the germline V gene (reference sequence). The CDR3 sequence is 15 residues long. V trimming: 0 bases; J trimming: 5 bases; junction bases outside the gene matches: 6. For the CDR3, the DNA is TGTGCCAGCAGCTTAGGTCCCCCCGGGGGGGAGACCCAGTACTTC. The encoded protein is CASSLGPPGGETQYF. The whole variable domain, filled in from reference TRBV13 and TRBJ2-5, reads AAGVIQSPRHLIKEKRETATLKCYPIPRHDTVYWYQQGPGQDPQFLISFYEKMQSDKGSIPDRFSAQQFSDYHSELNMSSLELGDSALYFCASSLGPPGGETQYFGPGTRLLVL.

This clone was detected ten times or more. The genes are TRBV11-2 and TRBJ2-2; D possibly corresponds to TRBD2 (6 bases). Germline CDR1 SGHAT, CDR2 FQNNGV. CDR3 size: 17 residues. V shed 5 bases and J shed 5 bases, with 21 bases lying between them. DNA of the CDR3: TGTGCCAGCAGCCCCGCCCGGGGACTGGGTCGGACCGGGGAGCTGTTTTTT. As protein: CASSPARGLGRTGELFF.

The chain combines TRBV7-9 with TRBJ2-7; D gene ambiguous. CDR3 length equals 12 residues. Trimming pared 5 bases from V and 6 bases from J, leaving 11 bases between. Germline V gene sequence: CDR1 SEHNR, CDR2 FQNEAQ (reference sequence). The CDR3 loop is CASSSYWTEQYF. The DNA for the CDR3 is TGTGCCAGCAGCAGCTACTGGACCGAGCAGTACTTC. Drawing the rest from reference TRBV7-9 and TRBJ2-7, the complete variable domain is DTGVSQNPRHKITKRGQNVTFRCDPISEHNRLYWYRQTLGQGPEFLTYFQNEAQLEKSRLLSDRFSAERPKGSFSTLEIQRTEQGDSAMYLCASSSYWTEQYFGPGTRLTVT.

The CDR3 loop reads CASSLARMSYGYTF. CDR3 nucleotides: TGTGCCAGCAGCTTAGCGCGTATGAGCTATGGCTACACCTTC. The J gene is TRBJ1-2, the V gene TRBV7-2; D remains unclear. Deletions cut 0 bases from V and 4 bases from J, with 9 bases between. This CDR3 is 14 amino acids long. Germline V lookup: CDR1 SGHTA, CDR2 FQGNSA.

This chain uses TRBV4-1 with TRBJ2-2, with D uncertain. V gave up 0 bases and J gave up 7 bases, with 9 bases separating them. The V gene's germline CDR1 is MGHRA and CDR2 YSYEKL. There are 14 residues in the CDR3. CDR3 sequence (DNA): TGCGCCAGCAGCCAAGATGGGCGGTACGGGGAGCTGTTTTTT. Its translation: CASSQDGRYGELFF.

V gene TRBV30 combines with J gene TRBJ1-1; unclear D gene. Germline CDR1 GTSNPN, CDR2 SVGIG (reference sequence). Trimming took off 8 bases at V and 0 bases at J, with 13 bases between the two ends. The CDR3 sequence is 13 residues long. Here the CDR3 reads CALLRHLNTEAFF. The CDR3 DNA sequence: TGTGCCCTACTTAGGCACTTGAACACTGAAGCTTTCTTT. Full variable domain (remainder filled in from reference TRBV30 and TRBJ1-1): SQTIHQWPATLVQPVGSPLSLECTVEGTSNPNLYWYRQAAGRGLQLLFYSVGIGQISSEVPQNLSASRPQDRQFILSSKKLLLSDSGFYLCALLRHLNTEAFFGQGTRLTVV.

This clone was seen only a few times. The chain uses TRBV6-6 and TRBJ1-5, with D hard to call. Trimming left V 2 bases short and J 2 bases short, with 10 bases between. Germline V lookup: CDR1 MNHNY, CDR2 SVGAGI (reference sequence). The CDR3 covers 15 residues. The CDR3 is CASSYVGAGNQPQHF. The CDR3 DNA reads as TGTGCCAGCAGTTACGTGGGCGCGGGCAATCAGCCCCAGCATTTT.

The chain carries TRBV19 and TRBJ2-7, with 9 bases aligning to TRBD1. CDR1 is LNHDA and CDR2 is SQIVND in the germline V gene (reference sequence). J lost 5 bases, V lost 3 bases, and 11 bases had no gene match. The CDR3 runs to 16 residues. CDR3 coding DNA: TGTGCCAGTAGTATTACGGTCGGGACAGGGTATAACGAGCAGTACTTC. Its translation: CASSITVGTGYNEQYF.

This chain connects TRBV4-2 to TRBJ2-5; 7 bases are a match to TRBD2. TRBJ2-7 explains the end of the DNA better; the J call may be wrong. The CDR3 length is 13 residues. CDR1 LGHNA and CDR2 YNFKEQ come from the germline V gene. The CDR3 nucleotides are TGTGCCAGCAGGGGGGGGAGCTCCTACGAGCAGTACTTC. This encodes CASRGGSSYEQYF.

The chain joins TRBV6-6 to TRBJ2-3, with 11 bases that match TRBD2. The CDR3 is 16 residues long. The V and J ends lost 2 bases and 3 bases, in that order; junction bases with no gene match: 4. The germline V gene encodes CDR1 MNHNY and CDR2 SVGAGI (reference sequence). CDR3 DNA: TGTGCCAGCAGTTACGAGGCTAGCGGGAGGACAGATACGCAGTATTTT. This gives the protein CASSYEASGRTDTQYF.

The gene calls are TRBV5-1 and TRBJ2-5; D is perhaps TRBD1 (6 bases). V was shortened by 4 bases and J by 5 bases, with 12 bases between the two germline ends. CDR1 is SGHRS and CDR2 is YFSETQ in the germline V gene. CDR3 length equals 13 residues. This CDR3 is CASSRDILETQYF. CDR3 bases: TGCGCCAGCAGCAGGGACATTCTTGAGACCCAGTACTTC.

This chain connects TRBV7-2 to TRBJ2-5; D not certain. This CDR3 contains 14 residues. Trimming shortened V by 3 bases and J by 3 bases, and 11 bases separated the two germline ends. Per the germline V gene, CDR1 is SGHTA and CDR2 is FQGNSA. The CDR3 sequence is CASSLDDQEETQYF. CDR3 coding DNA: TGTGCCAGCAGCTTGGATGACCAGGAAGAGACCCAGTACTTC.